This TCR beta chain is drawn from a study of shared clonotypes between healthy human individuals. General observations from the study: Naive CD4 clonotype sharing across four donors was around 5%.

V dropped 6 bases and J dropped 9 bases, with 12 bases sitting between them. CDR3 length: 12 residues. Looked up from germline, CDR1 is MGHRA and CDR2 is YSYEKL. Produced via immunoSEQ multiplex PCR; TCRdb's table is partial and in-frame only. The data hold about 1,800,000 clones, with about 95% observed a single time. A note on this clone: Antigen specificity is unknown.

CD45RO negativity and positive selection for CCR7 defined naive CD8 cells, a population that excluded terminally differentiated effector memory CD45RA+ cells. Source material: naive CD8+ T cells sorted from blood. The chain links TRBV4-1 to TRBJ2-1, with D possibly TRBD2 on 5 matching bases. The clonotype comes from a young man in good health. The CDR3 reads CASRDWVGEQFF. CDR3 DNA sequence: TGCGCCAGCAGGGACTGGGTGGGTGAGCAGTTCTTC.